This T cell receptor beta chain originates from a study of T cells in Graves' hyperthyroidism and ophthalmopathy. Hyperthyroidism was newly diagnosed in patients aged 18 to 65 (duration under 2 months). This clonotype appeared many times. RNA transcripts gave rise to amplified TCR beta CDR3 regions. First-round RT-PCR with HTBI primers amplified the TCR CDR3 region. MiXCR, applied by TCRdb to the multiplex PCR reads, yields one record per CDR3 protein. The sample yields 600,000 to 650,000 distinct CDR3 sequences, 15% to 20% seen once. The V end was cut by 0 bases, the J end by 5 bases, with 14 bases between. CDR1 is MNHEY, CDR2 SVGEGT, per germline. The CDR3 has 16 amino acids.

This chain joins TRBV6-2 or TRBV6-3 and TRBJ1-5; possible D gene TRBD1, 6 bases. This TCR derives from a woman in her thirties with Graves' hyperthyroidism. The sequenced material came from blood. CDR3 DNA sequence: TGTGCCAGCAGTTACTCGATGGGCAGGGGACATCAGCCCCAGCATTTT. Encoded protein: CASSYSMGRGHQPQHF.